A single sample gave rise to the 12 T cell receptor beta chains below, sequenced in a study of blood T cell repertoires in COVID-19. Assay: immunoSEQ multiplex PCR; the TCRdb copy retains only in-frame clones and omits some. The sample contains 50,000 to 55,000 clones, just under 90% of which appear only once. The sequencing sample was made of peripheral blood. Receptor source: a man aged 50 to 60 with acute or convalescent COVID-19.

The V gene is TRBV27, the J gene TRBJ1-5, with D possibly TRBD1 on 6 matching bases. CDR3 length: 15 residues. V dropped 2 bases and J dropped 3 bases, with 11 bases sitting between them. From germline, CDR1 is MNHEY and CDR2 SMNVEV (reference sequence). The CDR3: CASSLQAGANQPQHF. CDR3 nucleotides: TGTGCCAGCAGTTTACAGGCAGGGGCCAATCAGCCCCAGCATTTT.

In this sample, this clone turned up a few times. V is TRBV21-1 and J is TRBJ2-2; the D call in the table, TRBD1, was not verified against the DNA. TRBV21-1 is reported as a pseudogene. The CDR3 is 15 residues long. DNA of the CDR3: TGTGCCAGCAGCAAAGATCGGACAGGGGCCGGGGAGCTGTTTTTT. It specifies CASSKDRTGAGELFF.

This rearrangement joins TRBV5-4 to TRBJ1-1, with a weak D call TRBD1 (6 bases). This CDR3 comprises 16 residues. Germline assignment: CDR1 SGHNT and CDR2 YYREEE (reference sequence). V gave up 5 bases and J gave up 5 bases, with 22 bases separating them. CDR3 in amino acids: CASRVQGPLRGTEAFF. CDR3 DNA sequence: TGTGCCAGCAGGGTACAGGGTCCCCTCCGGGGTACTGAAGCTTTCTTT.

This chain joins TRBV9 and TRBJ2-1, with D possibly TRBD1 on 6 matching bases. CDR3 length equals 17 residues. Trimming left V 3 bases short and J 2 bases short, with 18 bases between. In germline, CDR1 is SGDLS, CDR2 YYNGEE. The CDR3 spells CASSGNLRGGAYNEQFF. In nucleotides, the CDR3 is TGTGCCAGCAGCGGTAACCTTCGAGGGGGAGCCTACAATGAGCAGTTCTTC.

This chain joins TRBV24-1 and TRBJ1-1, with D maybe TRBD1 (6 bases). CDR3 length: 12 residues. The V gene's germline CDR1 is KGHDR and CDR2 SFDVKD. Trimming cost V 8 bases and J 1 base, with 7 bases left between them. The CDR3 coding sequence is TGTGCCACCATGGGGGCGAACACTGAAGCTTTCTTT. This sequence encodes CATMGANTEAFF.

This clone was seen only once. This chain connects TRBV6-5 to TRBJ1-5; TRBD1 is a possible D gene (6 bases). The V end lost 6 bases, the J end lost 6 bases, and 18 bases lay between the germline ends. This CDR3 has 15 residues. The germline V gene encodes CDR1 MNHEY and CDR2 SVGAGI. Here the CDR3 DNA reads TGTGCCAGCAGCTACACACAGGGACGGGGTCAGCCCCAGCATTTT. Translated, it gives CASSYTQGRGQPQHF.

The chain recombines TRBV12-5 with TRBJ1-6; the match to TRBD1 covers 11 bases. V gave up 8 bases and J gave up 7 bases; unmatched junction bases: 1. This CDR3 contains 13 residues. Germline lookup yields CDR1 LGHNT and CDR2 FRNRAP. The DNA for the CDR3 is TGTGCTAGTCGGACAGGGGGCAATTCACCCCTCCACTTT. Protein sequence: CASRTGGNSPLHF.

This clone was detected once. This sequence joins TRBV11-2 and TRBJ2-5; a weak D match, TRBD1 (5 bases). V was cut by 1 base and J by 1 base, with 7 bases left in between. CDR3 size: 14 residues. Germline CDR1 and CDR2: SGHAT and FQNNGV. CDR3 sequence: CASSLGTSQETQYF. The CDR3 bases are TGTGCCAGCAGCTTAGGGACATCCCAAGAGACCCAGTACTTC. The variable domain in full, completed from reference TRBV11-2 and TRBJ2-5, reads EAGVAQSPRYKIIEKRQSVAFWCNPISGHATLYWYQQILGQGPKLLIQFQNNGVVDDSQLPKDRFSAERLKGVDSTLKIQPAKLEDSAVYLCASSLGTSQETQYFGPGTRLLVL.

The gene calls are TRBV10-3 and TRBJ1-5; tentative D call: TRBD1 (6 bases). Trimming removed 0 bases at V and 4 bases at J, with 13 bases between. The CDR3 is made up of 16 amino acids. Germline lookup yields CDR1 ENHRY and CDR2 SYGVKD. The CDR3 DNA is TGTGCCATCAGTGAGTCGACCACAGGGTTTAATCAGCCCCAGCATTTT. Encoded protein: CAISESTTGFNQPQHF.

V gene TRBV9 combines with J gene TRBJ2-5; 12 positions match TRBD2. Germline trimming cut 4 bases from V and 5 bases from J; bases unmatched to any gene: 6. The germline CDR1 and CDR2 sequences are SGDLS and YYNGEE. The CDR3 has 15 amino acids. CDR3 protein: CASSLAGGRGETQYF. The CDR3 nucleotides are TGTGCCAGCAGCCTAGCGGGAGGGCGTGGGGAGACCCAGTACTTC. The full variable domain, with the rest looked up from reference TRBV9 and TRBJ2-5, is DSGVTQTPKHLITATGQRVTLRCSPRSGDLSVYWYQQSLDQGLQFLIQYYNGEERAKGNILERFSAQQFPDLHSELNLSSLELGDSALYFCASSLAGGRGETQYFGPGTRLLVL.

V and J are TRBV6-6 and TRBJ1-4; TRBD1 aligns across 8 bases. There are 15 residues in the CDR3. V lost 0 bases, J lost 8 bases, and 5 bases stayed unmatched. Germline CDR1 and CDR2: MNHNY and SVGAGI (reference sequence). The CDR3 loop is CASSYSTGVEEKLFF. The CDR3 nucleotides read TGTGCCAGCAGTTACTCGACAGGGGTAGAGGAAAAACTGTTTTTT.

The genes are TRBV2 and TRBJ1-2, with TRBD1 matching over 7 bases. With 3 bases clipped from V and 8 bases from J, the junction kept 3 bases outside the gene matches. Germline V gives CDR1 SNHLY, CDR2 FYNNEI. The CDR3 runs 12 residues. CDR3 DNA sequence: TGTGCCAGCAGTGAGACAGGGAGGGGCTACACCTTC. The encoded protein is CASSETGRGYTF.